This TCR beta chain stems from a study of CD8+ T cells in alopecia areata. As the sequencing template, cDNA was produced by extracting RNA and reverse transcribing it. Sequencing was performed with immunoSEQ multiplex PCR; in TCRdb, only in-frame clones are kept and a portion is missing. The table has roughly 100,000 clones, under 90% seen once. In this sample, this clone turned up a few times. Noted treatment: oral pan-JAK inhibitor, 5-10 mg twice daily. Per germline, CDR1 LNHNV and CDR2 YYDKDF (reference sequence). Trimming removed 8 bases from V and 4 bases from J, with 9 bases in between. CDR3 size: 13 residues.

The chain links TRBV15 to TRBJ2-6, with D possibly TRBD1 on 5 matching bases. The receptor's source is a human donor with alopecia areata. The starting material was CD8+ T cells sorted from blood, obtained around week 31, from a patient treated with tofacitinib. CDR3 nucleotides: TGTGCCACCGGGGCGTCGGGGGCCAACGTCCTGACTTTC. It translates to CATGASGANVLTF.